The count of the clone carrying this T cell receptor (beta chain) is one. This sample is drawn from a study of T cell changes during pregnancy in multiple sclerosis. TCRdb keeps only in-frame clones here, not all; method: immunoSEQ multiplex PCR. The profile shows tens of thousands of clones, 80% to 95% of them singletons. Looked up from germline, CDR1 is LNHDA and CDR2 is SQIVND (reference sequence). This CDR3 comprises 15 residues. J gave up 0 bases and V 6 bases, and 5 bases lay outside the gene matches. V is TRBV19 and J is TRBJ2-7, with 10 bases that match TRBD1. The source of this sequence is a female donor in good health, enrolled as a control in a pregnancy study. The specimen comprised peripheral blood, sampled in the second trimester of pregnancy. The CDR3 protein is CASRDRGKSSYEQYF. The CDR3 DNA reads TGTGCCAGTAGGGACAGGGGGAAAAGCTCCTACGAGCAGTACTTC.